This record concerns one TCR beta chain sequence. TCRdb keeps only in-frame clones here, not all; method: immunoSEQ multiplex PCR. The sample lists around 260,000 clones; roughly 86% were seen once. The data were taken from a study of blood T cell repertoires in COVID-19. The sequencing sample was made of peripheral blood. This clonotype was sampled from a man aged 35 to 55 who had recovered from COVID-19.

As DNA, the CDR3 is TGTGCCAGCTCTCAGGACCAAAGACAGGGTGGGACCGGGGAGCTGTTTTTT. Protein sequence: CASSQDQRQGGTGELFF. V usage is TRBV18 and J usage is TRBJ2-2; 7 nucleotides agree with TRBD1. The junction had 15 bases not matched to a gene; V was cut back by 6 bases and J by 5 bases. Germline CDR1 reads KGHSH; CDR2 reads LQKENI. The CDR3 runs to 17 residues.